Listed here are 26 T cell receptor beta chains from one sample, sequenced in a study of blood T cell repertoires in COVID-19. Sequenced by immunoSEQ multiplex PCR; TCRdb stores in-frame clones only, minus some. The data show 200,000 to 300,000 clones, about 89% seen once. The material sequenced was peripheral blood. The receptors here all came from a man in his forties or fifties who had recovered from COVID-19.

The J gene is TRBJ1-2, the V gene TRBV29-1; perhaps TRBD1 as D (5 bases). Trimming took off 7 bases at V and 3 bases at J, with 12 bases between the two ends. Germline V gene sequence: CDR1 SQVTM, CDR2 ANQGSEA. There are 12 residues in the CDR3. CDR3 bases: TGCAGCGCCTGGGGGGGAGACTATGGCTACACCTTC. The encoded protein is CSAWGGDYGYTF.

This clone was detected a few times. The chain has TRBV25-1 and TRBJ2-2; D remains ambiguous. Per the germline V gene, CDR1 is MGHDK and CDR2 is SYGVNS. This CDR3 spans 13 amino acids. With 5 bases removed from V and 4 bases from J, the gap between germline ends came to 8 bases. The CDR3 DNA reads TGTGCCAGCAGTCAAAGGAGCACCGGGGAGCTGTTTTTT. This codes for CASSQRSTGELFF.

This clone was recorded a few times. The chain recombines TRBV10-3 with TRBJ1-1; D not resolved. Between the trimmed V and J ends, which lost 2 bases and 7 bases, there was a span of 5 bases. This CDR3 has 11 amino acids. Germline V gives CDR1 ENHRY, CDR2 SYGVKD. CDR3 coding DNA: TGTGCCATCAGTGAGGGCAGTGAAGCTTTCTTT. Residues: CAISEGSEAFF.

This rearrangement joins TRBV7-2 to TRBJ2-3; 7 bases map to TRBD2. V lost 3 bases to trimming and J lost 2 bases; unmatched junction nucleotides: 5. This CDR3 is built from 15 residues. Germline V lookup: CDR1 SGHTA, CDR2 FQGNSA. CDR3 DNA sequence: TGTGCCAGCAGCTTTAGCGGGCTCTCCACAGATACGCAGTATTTT. Translating gives CASSFSGLSTDTQYF.

This clone showed up just once. V usage is TRBV7-2 and J usage is TRBJ2-5; perhaps TRBD1 as D (6 bases). V dropped 1 base and J dropped 2 bases, with 23 bases sitting between them. This CDR3 is built from 19 residues. Germline V CDR1 and CDR2: SGHTA, FQGNSA. CDR3 nucleotide sequence: TGTGCCAGCAGCTTAGTCCCCGGATGGGGGCAGGCTACTCAAGAGACCCAGTACTTC. This encodes CASSLVPGWGQATQETQYF.

The rearrangement links TRBV6-5 to TRBJ2-7; 9 positions match TRBD1. The CDR3 loop spans 14 amino acids. V trimming: 6 bases; J trimming: 3 bases; junction bases outside the gene matches: 6. Per germline, CDR1 MNHEY and CDR2 SVGAGI. The CDR3 DNA reads as TGTGCCAGCAGGAGGGAGGACAGGGGCTACGAGCAGTACTTC. Its translation is CASRREDRGYEQYF.

The chain carries TRBV6-2 or TRBV6-3 and TRBJ2-5; D may be TRBD1 (5 bases). V shed 2 bases and J shed 5 bases, with 21 bases lying between them. Germline values: CDR1 MNHEY, CDR2 SVGEGT. The CDR3 has 17 residues. CDR3 sequence reads: CASSYVSKVLDKETQYF. CDR3 sequence (DNA): TGTGCCAGCAGTTACGTATCCAAAGTTCTGGACAAGGAGACCCAGTACTTC.

The J gene is TRBJ1-5, the V gene TRBV5-4; D may be TRBD1 (6 bases). The CDR3 has 16 residues. V was trimmed by 4 bases and J by 3 bases, leaving 17 bases between them. Germline V lookup: CDR1 SGHNT, CDR2 YYREEE (reference sequence). CDR3 sequence reads: CASSRTGRGYNQPQHF. The CDR3 DNA reads TGTGCCAGCAGCAGAACAGGGAGAGGGTACAATCAGCCCCAGCATTTT.

The rearrangement joins TRBV2 to TRBJ2-5; tentatively, D is TRBD2 (6 bases). V lost 4 bases and J lost 3, with 9 bases in between. The CDR3 spans 13 residues. From germline, CDR1 is SNHLY and CDR2 FYNNEI. The CDR3: CASSAGGKETQYF. The DNA of the CDR3 is TGTGCCAGCAGTGCCGGGGGTAAAGAGACCCAGTACTTC.

The rearrangement uses TRBV30 and TRBJ2-5, with 9 bases identical to TRBD2. This CDR3 is built from 14 residues. V lost 5 bases, J lost 1 base, and 5 bases stayed unmatched. The germline V gene has CDR1 GTSNPN and CDR2 SVGIG (reference sequence). Here the CDR3 reads CAWGGLAAQETQYF. CDR3 DNA sequence: TGTGCCTGGGGGGGACTAGCCGCCCAAGAGACCCAGTACTTC.

This clone was detected once. The rearrangement uses TRBV10-3 and TRBJ2-2; possible D gene TRBD1, 6 bases. The CDR3 length is 14 residues. V shed 6 bases and J shed 6 bases, with 14 bases lying between them. Germline V gene data show CDR1 as ENHRY and CDR2 as SYGVKD. CDR3 residues: CAIRHGQKAGELFF. In nucleotides, the CDR3 is TGTGCCATCAGACACGGACAGAAGGCCGGGGAGCTGTTTTTT.

This sequence joins TRBV27 and TRBJ2-3, with 11 bases that match TRBD1. The V gene's germline CDR1 is MNHEY and CDR2 SMNVEV (reference sequence). The CDR3 consists of 17 residues. V dropped 8 bases and J dropped 2; count of bases not matched to a gene: 12. The CDR3 nucleotides read TGTGCCAGCCGCACCGACCGGGACAGGGGGTCCACAGATACGCAGTATTTT. It is translated as CASRTDRDRGSTDTQYF.

The chain is built from TRBV6-1 and TRBJ1-6; D remains ambiguous. This CDR3 comprises 14 residues. The germline gives CDR1 MNHNS, CDR2 SASEGT. Trimming left V 0 bases short and J 13 bases short, with 13 bases between. In DNA, the CDR3 is TGTGCCAGCAGTGAAGCCCAGGCCGTGGCCCCCCTCCACTTT. Its protein is CASSEAQAVAPLHF.

The chain is built from TRBV30 and TRBJ2-3, with TRBD2 matching 11 bases. Unmatched junction bases numbered 4, after V lost 6 bases and J lost 5 bases. There are 13 residues in the CDR3. Germline V lookup: CDR1 GTSNPN, CDR2 SVGIG (reference sequence). The DNA of the CDR3 is TGTGCCTGCCCACTAGCGGGAGTAGATACGCAGTATTTT. Protein sequence: CACPLAGVDTQYF.

The count of this clone is one. The chain uses TRBV7-2 and TRBJ2-3; TRBD1 might be the D (5 bases). Germline-derived CDR1 and CDR2 are SGHTA and FQGNSA. The CDR3 is made up of 15 amino acids. V shed 5 bases and J shed 1 base, with 13 bases lying between them. CDR3 region: CASSGWGQRTDTQYF. The CDR3 DNA is TGTGCCAGCAGCGGGTGGGGCCAGCGCACAGATACGCAGTATTTT.

This rearrangement joins TRBV5-4 to TRBJ2-7; 9 bases agree with TRBD1. Germline V gene sequence: CDR1 SGHNT, CDR2 YYREEE (reference sequence). The ends lost 3 bases at V and 0 bases at J; junction bases unmatched: 4. This CDR3 contains 15 residues. CDR3 sequence: CASSSLDRGSYEQYF. DNA for the CDR3: TGTGCCAGCAGCTCGTTGGACAGGGGCTCCTACGAGCAGTACTTC. The full variable domain, rest sourced from reference TRBV5-4 and TRBJ2-7, is ETGVTQSPTHLIKTRGQQVTLRCSSQSGHNTVSWYQQALGQGPQFIFQYYREEENGRGNFPPRFSGLQFPNYSSELNVNALELDDSALYLCASSSLDRGSYEQYFGPGTRLTVT.

V and J are TRBV6-5 and TRBJ2-2; 9 bases match TRBD2. V lost 2 bases to trimming and J lost 7 bases; unmatched junction nucleotides: 2. Germline CDR1 is MNHEY and CDR2 is SVGAGI. The CDR3 spans 14 residues. The CDR3 DNA is TGTGCCAGCAGTTACGCGGGGGGGCTCGGGGAGCTGTTTTTT. This sequence encodes CASSYAGGLGELFF.

This sequence joins TRBV15 and TRBJ1-4; a possible D gene is TRBD1 (5 bases). This CDR3 has 13 residues. V was shortened by 5 bases and J by 5 bases, with 9 bases between the two germline ends. Germline V lookup: CDR1 LNHNV, CDR2 YYDKDF (reference sequence). CDR3 amino acids: CATSADMNEKLFF. CDR3 nucleotides: TGTGCCACCAGCGCGGACATGAATGAAAAACTGTTTTTT. The full variable domain, with the rest looked up from reference TRBV15 and TRBJ1-4, is DAMVIQNPRYQVTQFGKPVTLSCSQTLNHNVMYWYQQKSSQAPKLLFHYYDKDFNNEADTPDNFQSRRPNTSFCFLDIRSPGLGDTAMYLCATSADMNEKLFFGSGTQLSVL.

This clone was found once. This chain's CDR3 is CASSFVRELFF. CDR3 in DNA: TGTGCCAGCAGCTTTGTTAGGGAGCTGTTTTTT. V gene TRBV11-2 combines with J gene TRBJ2-2; D unresolved. CDR3 length equals 11 residues. Trimming cost V 3 bases and J 9 bases, with 5 bases left between them. The germline gives CDR1 SGHAT, CDR2 FQNNGV.

V gene TRBV9 combines with J gene TRBJ2-7, with 8 bases aligning to TRBD1. The ends lost 3 bases at V and 0 bases at J; junction bases unmatched: 5. Germline V lookup: CDR1 SGDLS, CDR2 YYNGEE. The CDR3 has 15 amino acids. The CDR3 sequence is CASSGRQGPSYEQYF. In DNA form, the CDR3 reads TGTGCCAGCAGCGGGCGACAGGGGCCCTCCTACGAGCAGTACTTC.

The chain has TRBV27 and TRBJ1-5; no clear D. This CDR3 is built from 13 residues. Germline CDR1 and CDR2: MNHEY and SMNVEV (reference sequence). Between the trimmed V and J ends, which lost 6 bases and 4 bases, there was a span of 10 bases. CDR3 DNA: TGTGCCAGCAGCCCAGGCGTAAATCAGCCCCAGCATTTT. Amino acid sequence: CASSPGVNQPQHF.

The V gene is TRBV6-2 or TRBV6-3, the J gene TRBJ2-5; D is unclear. V was cut by 2 bases and J by 10 bases, with 8 bases left in between. The CDR3 is 11 residues long. Germline lookup yields CDR1 MNHEY and CDR2 SVGEGT. CDR3 protein: CASSYMRDQYF. The CDR3 DNA sequence: TGTGCCAGCAGTTACATGCGAGACCAGTACTTC.

V is TRBV6-5 and J is TRBJ1-4, with D perhaps matching TRBD1 (6 bases). CDR1 MNHEY and CDR2 SVGAGI come from the germline V gene. The length of the CDR3 is 15 residues. V lost 7 bases, J lost 8 bases, and 20 bases lay in between. In DNA form, the CDR3 reads TGTGCCAGCACCAAAACCAGGGGATCGGGGGAAAAACTGTTTTTT. Translated: CASTKTRGSGEKLFF.

The CDR3 loop is CASSQDFTDTQYF. The CDR3 bases are TGCGCCAGCAGCCAAGACTTCACAGATACGCAGTATTTT. The chain employs TRBV4-3 and TRBJ2-3; D is undetermined. The V gene's germline CDR1 is LGHNA and CDR2 YSLEER. The V and J ends lost 0 bases and 2 bases respectively, with 3 bases between them. This CDR3 is 13 amino acids long.

The chain combines TRBV2 with TRBJ2-7; 8 positions agree with TRBD2. The CDR3 runs to 13 residues. After removal of 7 bases from V and 5 bases from J, the junction contained 7 bases not matched to a gene. CDR1 and CDR2 (germline): SNHLY, FYNNEI. CDR3 DNA: TGTGCCAGCAACCGGGAGGGCCGCCACGAGCAGTACTTC. Encoded protein: CASNREGRHEQYF.

The chain carries TRBV9 and TRBJ2-3; 8 bases align to TRBD1. CDR1 is SGDLS, CDR2 YYNGEE, per germline. Germline trimming cut 4 bases from V and 0 bases from J; bases unmatched to any gene: 7. The CDR3 is made up of 16 amino acids. The DNA of the CDR3 is TGTGCCAGCAGCCCGGGACAGGCCTTCAGCACAGATACGCAGTATTTT. It yields the protein CASSPGQAFSTDTQYF.